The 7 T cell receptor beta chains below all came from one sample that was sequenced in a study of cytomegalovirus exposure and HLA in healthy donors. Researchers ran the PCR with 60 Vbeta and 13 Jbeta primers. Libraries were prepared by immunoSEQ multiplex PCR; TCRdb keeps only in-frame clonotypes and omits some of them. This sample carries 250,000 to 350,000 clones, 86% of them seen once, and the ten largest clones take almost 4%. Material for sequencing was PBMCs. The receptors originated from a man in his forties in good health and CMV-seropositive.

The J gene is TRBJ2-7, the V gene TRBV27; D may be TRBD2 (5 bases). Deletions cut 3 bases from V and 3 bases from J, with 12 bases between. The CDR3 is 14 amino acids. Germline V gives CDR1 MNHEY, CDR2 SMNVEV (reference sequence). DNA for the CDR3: TGTGCCAGCAGTTTGAGACCCCGGGGCTACGAGCAGTACTTC. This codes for CASSLRPRGYEQYF.

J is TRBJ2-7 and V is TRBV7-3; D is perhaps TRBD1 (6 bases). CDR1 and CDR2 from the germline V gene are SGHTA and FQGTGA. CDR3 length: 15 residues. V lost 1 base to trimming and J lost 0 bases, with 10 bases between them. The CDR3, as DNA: TGTGCCAGCAGCTTAAATAGGGGGAGCTCCTACGAGCAGTACTTC. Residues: CASSLNRGSSYEQYF.

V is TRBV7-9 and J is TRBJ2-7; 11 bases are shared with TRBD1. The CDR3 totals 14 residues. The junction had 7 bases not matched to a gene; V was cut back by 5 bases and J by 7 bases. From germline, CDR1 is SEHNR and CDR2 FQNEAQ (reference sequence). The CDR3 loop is CASSPRTGGGEQYF. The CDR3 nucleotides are TGTGCCAGCAGCCCTAGGACAGGGGGCGGGGAGCAGTACTTC.

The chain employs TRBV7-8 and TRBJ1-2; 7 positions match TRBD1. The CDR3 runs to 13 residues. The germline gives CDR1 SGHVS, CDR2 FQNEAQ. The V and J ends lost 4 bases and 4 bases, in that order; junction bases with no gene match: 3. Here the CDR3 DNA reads TGTGCCAGCAGCTCGGGACAGTTCTATGGCTACACCTTC. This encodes CASSSGQFYGYTF. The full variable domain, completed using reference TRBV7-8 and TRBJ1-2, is GAGVSQSPRYKVAKRGQDVALRCDPISGHVSLFWYQQALGQGPEFLTYFQNEAQLDKSGLPSDRFFAERPEGSVSTLKIQRTQQEDSAVYLCASSSGQFYGYTFGSGTRLTVV.

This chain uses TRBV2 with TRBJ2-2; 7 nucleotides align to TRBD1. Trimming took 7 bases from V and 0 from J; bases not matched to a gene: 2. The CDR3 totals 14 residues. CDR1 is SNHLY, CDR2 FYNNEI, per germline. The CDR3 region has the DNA TGTGCCAGCAAGGGGACAGCGAACACCGGGGAGCTGTTTTTT. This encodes CASKGTANTGELFF.

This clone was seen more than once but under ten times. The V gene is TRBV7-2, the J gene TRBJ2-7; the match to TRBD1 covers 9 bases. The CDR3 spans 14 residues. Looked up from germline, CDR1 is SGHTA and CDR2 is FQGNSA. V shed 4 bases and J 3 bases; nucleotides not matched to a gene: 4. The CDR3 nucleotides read TGTGCCAGCAGCTCAGGACAGGGGAGCTACGAGCAGTACTTC. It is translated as CASSSGQGSYEQYF.

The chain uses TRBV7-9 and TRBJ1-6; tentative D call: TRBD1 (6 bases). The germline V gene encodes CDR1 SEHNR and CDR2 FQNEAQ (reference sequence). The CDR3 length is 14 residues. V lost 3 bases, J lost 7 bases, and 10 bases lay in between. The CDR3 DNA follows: TGTGCCAGCAGCTTCGGGCAGGGGAATTCACCCCTCCACTTT. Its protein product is CASSFGQGNSPLHF.